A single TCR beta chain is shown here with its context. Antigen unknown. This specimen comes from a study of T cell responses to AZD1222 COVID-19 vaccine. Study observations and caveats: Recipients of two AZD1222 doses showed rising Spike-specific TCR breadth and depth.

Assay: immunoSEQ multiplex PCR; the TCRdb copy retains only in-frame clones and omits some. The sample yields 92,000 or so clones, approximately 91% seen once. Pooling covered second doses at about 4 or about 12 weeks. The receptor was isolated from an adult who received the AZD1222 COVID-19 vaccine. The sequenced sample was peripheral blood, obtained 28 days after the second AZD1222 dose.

CDR3 region: CASSRGGRAPLHF. In DNA form, the CDR3 reads TGTGCCAGCAGCCGAGGAGGCCGGGCACCCCTCCACTTT. The chain employs TRBV12-3 or TRBV12-4 and TRBJ1-6; D gene ambiguous. This CDR3 has 13 residues. Trimming removed 6 bases at V and 11 bases at J, with 14 bases between.